This T cell receptor (beta chain) was documented in a study of blood T cell repertoires in COVID-19 (dated by TCRdb to the early 2020s). With regard to the full study: Samples from collaborators originated in the United States, Italy and Spain and spanned both the acute and convalescent phases of COVID-19. The material from the prospective study consisted of cDNA or gDNA derived from T cells, B-cell-depleted T cells, or PBMCs. Deeply sampled blood TCRbeta repertoires from subjects exposed to, actively infected with, or recovered from COVID-19 were included in the dataset. The repertoires were made available in a free public database intended to serve as a resource for research on the immune response to SARS-CoV-2. Samples were obtained from the ongoing ImmuneRACE study (first 160 participants) and from 1,254 subjects provided by 6 global collaborators. The sample metadata nearly always contained a de-identified subject ID, COVID-19 status, age in years and sex. Where available, HLA class I and class II types were obtained from metadata supplied by the sample provider rather than from assay-based typing. The research as a whole found: The amount of clinical and demographic metadata varied by source and participant and was provided uncurated.

Collaborating institutions collected whole blood in K2EDTA tubes following their own protocols. Collaborator samples were shipped for TCRbeta analysis as frozen whole blood, isolated PBMCs, or DNA extracted from either sample type. Between the V and J ends, shortened by 5 bases and 4 bases respectively, the junction contains 9 bases. Sequences KGHSH (CDR1) and LQKENI (CDR2) are obtained from the germline V gene. The CDR3 spans 14 residues, from the cysteine through the phenylalanine. Only the CDR3 portion is preserved as DNA: 42 bases, with reading frame beginning at the first base. Turning to this clone: The specificity of this receptor is unknown. No per-base quality is available; no much larger clone lies one base away.

TCRbeta CDR3 regions were amplified from genomic DNA by means of the immunoSEQ Assay, a bias-controlled multiplex PCR. The paper's data handling went like this. The number of nucleated cells in each sample was estimated by amplification of reference gene primers within the assay. Sequence reads were collapsed and filtered to measure the absolute abundance of every unique TCRbeta CDR3 rearrangement. Productive Simpson clonality was computed per sample as the square root of Simpson's diversity index over productive rearrangements. TCRdb mirrors the immuneACCESS table, restricted to in-frame sequences. Some clones are absent from its copies; in checked studies, under half trace to an unresolved V gene, and the reason for the others is unknown. V and J calls and clone size are those listed in that table; D and trimming were worked out from the DNA. The sample records tens of thousands of clones, 80% to 90% of which are singletons. The ten top clones hold 25% to 30% of the sample.

The sample consisted of peripheral blood. The receptor chain draws on TRBV18 and TRBJ1-6; the D gene is perhaps TRBD1, from 6 matching bases. The sequence was collected from a human donor in a cohort sampled during active COVID-19. The CDR3 here reads CASSVDRYNSPLHF. The nucleotides read TGTGCCAGCTCAGTAGACAGGTATAATTCACCCCTCCACTTT.